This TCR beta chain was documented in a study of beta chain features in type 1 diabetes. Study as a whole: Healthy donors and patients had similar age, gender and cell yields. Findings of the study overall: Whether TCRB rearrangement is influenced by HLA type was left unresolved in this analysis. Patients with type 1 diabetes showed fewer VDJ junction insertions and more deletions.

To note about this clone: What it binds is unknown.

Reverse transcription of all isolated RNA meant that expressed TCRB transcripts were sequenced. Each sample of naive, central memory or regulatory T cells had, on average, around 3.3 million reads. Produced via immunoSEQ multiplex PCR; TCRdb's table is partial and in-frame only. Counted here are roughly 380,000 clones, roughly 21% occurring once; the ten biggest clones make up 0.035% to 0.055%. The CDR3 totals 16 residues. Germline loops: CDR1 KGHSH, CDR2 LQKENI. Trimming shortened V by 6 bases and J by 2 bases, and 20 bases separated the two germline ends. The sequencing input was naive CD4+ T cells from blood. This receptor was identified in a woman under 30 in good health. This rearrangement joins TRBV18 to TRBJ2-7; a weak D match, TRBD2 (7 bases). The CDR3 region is CASSPPGGRVAYEQYF. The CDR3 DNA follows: TGTGCCAGCTCCCCCCCGGGGGGCAGGGTGGCCTACGAGCAGTACTTC. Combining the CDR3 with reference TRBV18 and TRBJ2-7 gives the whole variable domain NAGVMQNPRHLVRRRGQEARLRCSPMKGHSHVYWYRQLPEEGLKFMVYLQKENIIDESGMPKERFSAEFPKEGPSILRIQQVVRGDSAAYFCASSPPGGRVAYEQYFGPGTRLTVT.